Reported below is one TCR delta chain. This clone qualifies as large (0.1 to 1%). Its antigen remains unidentified. Per-nucleotide qualities are absent, and no much larger clonotype sits a single base away. The CDR3 covers 18 residues, taking in both the cysteine and the phenylalanine. The sequence is cut down to CDR3 DNA, 54 bases in frame from base 1. V was cut back by 0 bases and J by 0 bases, leaving a gap of 11 bases between them. The germline V gene yields GEAIGNYY for CDR1 and EKD for CDR2. The sample originates from a study of delta chains in infants with herpesvirus infections (dated by TCRdb to 2022 to 2023). Notes on the research overall: From birth, the study prospectively followed a Ugandan infant birth cohort to characterize gammadelta T cell responses to primary cytomegalovirus (CMV) infection. A public fetal Vdelta1/Vgamma8 gammadelta TCR clonotype was searched for in infants infected with CMV after birth. gammadelta TCRs were sequenced from PBMC of approximately 17 CMV-infected infants (one congenitally infected) and about eight CMV-uninfected infants with enough sample available. Infant blood samples were grouped into approximate age categories of 1.5, 4, 8 and 12 months. Previously published Belgian fetal and cord blood gammadelta TCR data were included only for comparison and were not generated in this cohort.

Library method: RT-PCR. PBMC RNA was reverse transcribed with SuperScript II using gamma-chain- and delta-chain-specific primers to generate TCR cDNA. cDNA was purified with AMPure XP beads, amplified, and indexed with Illumina adapters using the Nextera XT Index Kit. An Illumina MiSeq with a V2 300-cycle kit was used to sequence the gammadelta TCR libraries. Concerning the study's data processing: Using MiXCR v2.1.12, CDR3 sequences were assembled, and reads were mapped onto D, J and V genes obtained from GenBank. VDJtools v1.2.1 was used to analyze the repertoires of the CDR3 clonotypes. Identical DNA sequences were merged into single rows after TCRdb reprocessed the public reads with CATT. TCRdb's processing, not the authors' own work, is the source of the V and J calls. The sample table lists over 950 delta-chain clones, roughly 30% of them with a count of one. The ten most abundant clones make up 6.8% of the sample.

The research as a whole found: Detection of the public clonotype was limited to the first time point after infection, and the public clonotype was not found in uninfected infants or in infants infected after 120 days. In CMV-uninfected infants, the public clonotype might still exist at levels below the detection limit. The frequency of the public clonotype among Vdelta1 cells appeared to be inversely correlated with age at infection and fell quickly, apparently not lasting beyond roughly 9 weeks. The public Vdelta1 clonotype was detected in 4 of 18 CMV-infected infants, namely three infected postnatally before 120 days of age and the congenitally infected infant. The authors acknowledged a small sample size and a lack of race- or environment-matched controls, because almost all Ugandans acquire CMV before adulthood.

Pregnant women getting prenatal care were recruited in Kampala, Uganda, and their infants were enrolled; maternal HIV status had to be documented. Home visits to families took place weekly, and collection of infant clinical information, oral swabs and peripheral blood began at 6 weeks of age and was repeated every 4 months after that. Blood was collected in heparin tubes, and PBMC were isolated by Ficoll-Paque density gradient centrifugation and cryopreserved. This TCR was sampled from a human donor who was a Ugandan infant, either HIV-exposed or HIV-unexposed (not recorded which). The receptor chain draws on TRDV2 and TRDJ3; the D segment could be TRDD3, given 5 matching bases. Sequenced here: peripheral blood, sampled at time point 1 of longitudinal follow-up. The bases read TGTGCCTGTGACACCATCGGGGACAGCTCCTGGGACACCCGACAGATGTTTTTC. It is translated as CACDTIGDSSWDTRQMFF.